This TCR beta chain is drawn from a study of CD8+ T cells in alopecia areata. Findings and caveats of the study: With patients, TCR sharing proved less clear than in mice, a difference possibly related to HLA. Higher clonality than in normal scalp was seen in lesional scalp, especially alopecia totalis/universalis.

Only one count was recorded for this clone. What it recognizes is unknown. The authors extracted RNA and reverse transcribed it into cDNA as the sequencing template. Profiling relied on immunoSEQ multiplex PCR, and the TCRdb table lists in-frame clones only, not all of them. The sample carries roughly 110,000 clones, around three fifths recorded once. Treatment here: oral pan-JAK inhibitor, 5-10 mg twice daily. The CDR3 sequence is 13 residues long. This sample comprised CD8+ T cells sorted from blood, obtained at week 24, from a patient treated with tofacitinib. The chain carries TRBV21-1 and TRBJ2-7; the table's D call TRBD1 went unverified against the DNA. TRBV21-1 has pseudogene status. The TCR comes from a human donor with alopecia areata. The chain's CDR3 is CASSRQSSYEQYF. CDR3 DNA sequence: TGTGCCAGCAGCCGACAGAGCTCCTACGAGCAGTACTTC.